These 12 T cell receptor beta chains came from one sample sequenced in a study of beta chain features in type 1 diabetes. Antigens of these TCRs are unknown. Study-wide findings and caveats: Moderately but significantly shorter TCRB CDR3s were found in Type 1 diabetes patients in all four CD4+ subsets.

Expressed TCRB transcripts were sequenced after all isolated RNA was converted to cDNA. Repertoires were generated with immunoSEQ multiplex PCR, while TCRdb's copy carries only in-frame clones and drops some. This table holds more than 300,000 clones, around 9.6% found once. Material: central memory CD4+ T cells from blood. The receptors were gathered from a man under 40 with type 1 diabetes.

This clone was found many times. J is TRBJ2-7 and V is TRBV2; 13 nucleotides align to TRBD2. The V gene's germline CDR1 is SNHLY and CDR2 FYNNEI. The ends lost 6 bases at V and 4 bases at J; junction bases unmatched: 6. The CDR3 covers 15 residues. The CDR3: CASRRTSGSGYEQYF. For the CDR3, the DNA is TGTGCCAGCAGGAGGACTAGCGGGAGTGGATACGAGCAGTACTTC.

This clone has a count of ten or more. The V gene is TRBV2, the J gene TRBJ2-5; D might be TRBD1 (5 bases). The CDR3 extends over 13 amino acids. CDR1 is SNHLY and CDR2 is FYNNEI in the germline V gene. Trimming pared 4 bases from V and 2 bases from J, leaving 8 bases between. Here the CDR3 DNA reads TGTGCCAGCAGTGGGGGCAGTCAAGAGACCCAGTACTTC. Amino acids: CASSGGSQETQYF. The full variable domain, with the rest looked up from reference TRBV2 and TRBJ2-5, is EPEVTQTPSHQVTQMGQEVILRCVPISNHLYFYWYRQILGQKVEFLVSFYNNEISEKSEIFDDQFSVERPDGSNFTLKIRSTKLEDSAMYFCASSGGSQETQYFGPGTRLLVL.

The chain links TRBV30 to TRBJ2-2; TRBD1 might be the D (6 bases). Between the trimmed V and J ends, which lost 2 bases and 2 bases, there was a span of 15 bases. Germline V gene lookup returns CDR1 GTSNPN and CDR2 SVGIG (reference sequence). The length of the CDR3 is 16 residues. Written as DNA, the CDR3 is TGTGCCTGGAGTCGGGACACAGACGTAAACACCGGGGAGCTGTTTTTT. Translating gives CAWSRDTDVNTGELFF.

The rearrangement uses TRBV7-2 and TRBJ2-5, with D tentatively TRBD1 or TRBD2 (5 bases each). The germline CDR1 and CDR2 sequences are SGHTA and FQGNSA. The ends were cut back, 4 bases at V and 3 bases at J, with 18 bases in the middle. This CDR3 comprises 16 residues. The CDR3 reads CASSSYYRRREETQYF. CDR3 coding DNA: TGTGCCAGCAGCTCGTATTACAGGAGGCGCGAAGAGACCCAGTACTTC.

The chain employs TRBV9 and TRBJ2-3; the match to TRBD2 covers 13 bases. Germline V lookup: CDR1 SGDLS, CDR2 YYNGEE. The junction had 12 bases not matched to a gene; V was cut back by 2 bases and J by 3 bases. The CDR3 is 19 residues long. The CDR3 DNA reads as TGTGCCAGCAGCGTTTCCGGGACTAGCGGGACCCCGTTAACAGATACGCAGTATTTT. It yields the protein CASSVSGTSGTPLTDTQYF.

DNA of the CDR3: TGTGCCAGCAGTGAAGACAGGGGGCATGAAAAACTGTTTTTT. Translated: CASSEDRGHEKLFF. This chain uses TRBV2 with TRBJ1-4; the match to TRBD1 covers 9 bases. CDR1 is SNHLY and CDR2 is FYNNEI in the germline V gene. V was pared by 1 base and J by 6 bases, with 0 bases of the junction left unmatched. This CDR3 spans 14 amino acids.

This clone was detected a few times. The chain links TRBV5-6 to TRBJ2-7; 8 bases match TRBD1. The CDR3 runs 14 residues. Germline V gives CDR1 SGHDT, CDR2 YYEEEE. V was clipped by 2 bases and J by 3 bases; unmatched bases: 4. The CDR3 loop is CASSFWDRHYEQYF. The DNA for the CDR3 is TGTGCCAGCAGCTTTTGGGACAGGCACTACGAGCAGTACTTC.

This clone was picked up a small number of times. This rearrangement joins TRBV7-3 to TRBJ1-1; D not certain. Per germline, CDR1 SGHTA and CDR2 FQGTGA. Trimming stripped 6 bases from V and 3 bases from J, with 11 bases between. CDR3 length: 13 residues. The CDR3: CASSSDGDTEAFF. The CDR3 region has the DNA TGTGCCAGCAGTTCGGACGGTGACACTGAAGCTTTCTTT.

The J gene is TRBJ2-1, the V gene TRBV7-9; unclear D gene. The CDR3 extends over 15 amino acids. Trimming took 5 bases from V and 5 from J, leaving 16 bases between them. In germline, CDR1 is SEHNR, CDR2 FQNEAQ (reference sequence). The CDR3 DNA follows: TGTGCCAGCAGCCGCGACAAGTTATCTGACAATGAGCAGTTCTTC. Amino acids: CASSRDKLSDNEQFF.

This clone was seen more than once but under ten times. This chain uses TRBV29-1 with TRBJ2-1, with D tentatively TRBD1 (6 bases). The length of the CDR3 is 10 residues. CDR1 and CDR2 from the germline V gene are SQVTM and ANQGSEA. Trimming removed 1 base from V and 15 bases from J, with 10 bases in between. CDR3 sequence: CSVEGTALFF. The CDR3 region has the DNA TGCAGCGTTGAAGGGACAGCACTGTTCTTC.

The table lists this clone with a few counts. The rearrangement joins TRBV19 to TRBJ2-5, with unresolved D. Germline lookup yields CDR1 LNHDA and CDR2 SQIVND (reference sequence). The CDR3 covers 13 residues. V gave up 6 bases and J gave up 6 bases, with 14 bases separating them. The CDR3 sequence is CASSNGLSKTQYF. Written as DNA, the CDR3 is TGTGCCAGTAGCAACGGCCTTTCTAAGACCCAGTACTTC. Supplemented by reference TRBV19 and TRBJ2-5, the full variable domain reads DGGITQSPKYLFRKEGQNVTLSCEQNLNHDAMYWYRQDPGQGLRLIYYSQIVNDFQKGDIAEGYSVSREKKESFPLTVTSAQKNPTAFYLCASSNGLSKTQYFGPGTRLLVL.

This clone was found a few times. This chain links TRBV5-4 with TRBJ2-5; 9 bases map to TRBD1. The DNA matches TRBJ2-7 better at its end, which makes the J call doubtful. This CDR3 has 16 amino acids. Germline V gene data show CDR1 as SGHNT and CDR2 as YYREEE (reference sequence). The CDR3 protein is CASSLAARTGDSEQYF. The CDR3 nucleotides read TGTGCCAGCAGCTTGGCGGCCAGGACAGGGGATTCCGAGCAGTACTTC.